One T cell receptor beta chain is described in this entry. What it recognizes is unknown. TCRdb independently ran MiXCR on the 5' RACE reads; one entry per CDR3 protein. The sample carries 200,000 to 250,000 distinct CDR3 sequences, roughly a third recorded once. The CDR3 totals 12 residues. V gave up 4 bases and J gave up 5 bases, with 12 bases separating them. Germline CDR1 reads DFQATT; CDR2 reads SNEGSKA (reference sequence). The record originates from a study of CD8 T cells in ankylosing spondylitis. Regarding the study as a whole: Disease-linked clones displayed a CD8+ phenotype and appeared relatively rarely in peripheral blood. Fewer than 10 highly homologous variants formed a TCR beta motif that appeared characteristic of ankylosing spondylitis blood. The study looked at matched synovial fluid samples from ankylosing spondylitis patients. Disease-linked clones were reported to be significantly enriched there.

V gene TRBV20-1 combines with J gene TRBJ2-7; no clear D. The clonotype comes from a male donor with ankylosing spondylitis or in good health (not recorded which). Sequenced input: blood, either unsorted or a sorted T cell fraction (not recorded which). CDR3 nucleotide sequence: TGCAGTGCTAACCCACCAGCCCACGAGCAGTACTTC. Protein sequence: CSANPPAHEQYF.